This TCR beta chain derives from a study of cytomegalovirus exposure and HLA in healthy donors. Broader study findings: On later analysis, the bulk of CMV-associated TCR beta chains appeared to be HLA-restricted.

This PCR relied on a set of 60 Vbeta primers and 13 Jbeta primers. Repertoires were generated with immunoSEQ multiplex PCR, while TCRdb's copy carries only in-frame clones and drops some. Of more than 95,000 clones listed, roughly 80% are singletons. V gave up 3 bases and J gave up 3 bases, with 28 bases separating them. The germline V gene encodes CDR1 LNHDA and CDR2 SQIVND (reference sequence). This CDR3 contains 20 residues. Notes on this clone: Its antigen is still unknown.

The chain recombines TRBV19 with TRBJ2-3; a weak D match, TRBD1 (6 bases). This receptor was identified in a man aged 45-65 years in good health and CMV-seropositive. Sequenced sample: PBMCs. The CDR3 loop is CASSIGTRETGRGGTDTQYF. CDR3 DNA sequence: TGTGCCAGTAGTATCGGTACTCGTGAGACAGGCCGTGGTGGTACAGATACGCAGTATTTT.